The 11 T cell receptor beta chains presented below share a single source sample, sequenced in a study of CD8 T cells in Susac syndrome. The authors reverse transcribed about 0.5 to 1 ug RNA with random hexamers. TCRdb re-analysed the immunoSEQ multiplex PCR reads in MiXCR, keeping a single row per CDR3 protein. This table holds about 120,000 distinct CDR3 sequences, about 92% found once. The source material was CD4+ T cells from PBMCs. These receptors came from a human donor with multiple sclerosis.

This sequence joins TRBV29-1 and TRBJ2-3; D call uncertain. Germline CDR1 reads SQVTM; CDR2 reads ANQGSEA. The ends were cut back, 3 bases at V and 6 bases at J, with 13 bases in the middle. This CDR3 spans 13 amino acids. CDR3 sequence reads: CSVELRADDTQYF. CDR3 in DNA: TGCAGCGTTGAGCTACGGGCGGACGATACGCAGTATTTT.

The chain couples TRBV25-1 to TRBJ2-3, with TRBD2 matching 7 bases. The J segment lost 3 bases and the V segment lost 4 bases, leaving 10 bases of the junction unmatched. The CDR3 consists of 16 residues. Germline assignment: CDR1 MGHDK and CDR2 SYGVNS. The CDR3 region is CASSGRLALGTDTQYF. The DNA of the CDR3 is TGTGCCAGCAGTGGAAGACTAGCCCTGGGAACAGATACGCAGTATTTT.

This chain uses TRBV5-1 with TRBJ2-4; no clear D gene. The CDR3 length is 16 residues. Germline CDR1 SGHRS, CDR2 YFSETQ. The ends were cut back, 0 bases at V and 0 bases at J, with 10 bases in the middle. CDR3 loop: CASSLGQATAKNIQYF. The CDR3 DNA reads TGCGCCAGCAGCTTGGGCCAGGCCACAGCCAAAAACATTCAGTACTTC. Drawing the rest from reference TRBV5-1 and TRBJ2-4, the complete variable domain is KAGVTQTPRYLIKTRGQQVTLSCSPISGHRSVSWYQQTPGQGLQFLFEYFSETQRNKGNFPGRFSGRQFSNSRSEMNVSTLELGDSALYLCASSLGQATAKNIQYFGAGTRLSVL.

This clonotype was seen once. The chain combines TRBV7-2 with TRBJ1-4; D is possibly TRBD1 (5 bases). The V gene's germline CDR1 is SGHTA and CDR2 FQGNSA. Trimming stripped 8 bases from V and 2 bases from J, with 12 bases between. This CDR3 has 14 residues. The CDR3: CASSMGPTNEKLFF. The CDR3 DNA follows: TGTGCCAGCTCCATGGGGCCGACTAATGAAAAACTGTTTTTT.

This sequence joins TRBV12-3 or TRBV12-4 and TRBJ1-6; maybe TRBD1 (6 bases). V was cut by 8 bases and J by 6 bases, with 20 bases left in between. The CDR3 covers 16 residues. The CDR3 sequence is CASSQTGGAGNSPLHF. The CDR3, as DNA: TGTGCCAGCTCCCAGACGGGGGGGGCCGGTAATTCACCCCTCCACTTT.

The chain has TRBV6-2 or TRBV6-3 and TRBJ2-5; D may be TRBD2 (5 bases). The CDR3 is made up of 14 amino acids. V lost 4 bases to trimming and J lost 0 bases, with 9 bases between them. The V gene's germline CDR1 is MNHEY and CDR2 SVGEGT. Here the CDR3 DNA reads TGTGCCAGCAGTTCGCGGGCCTACCAAGAGACCCAGTACTTC. Translated: CASSSRAYQETQYF.

This clonotype was seen once. V is TRBV9 and J is TRBJ2-3; D remains ambiguous. Trimming stripped 0 bases from V and 2 bases from J, with 4 bases between. CDR3 length: 13 residues. From germline, CDR1 is SGDLS and CDR2 YYNGEE. CDR3 sequence: CASSVEPTDTQYF. In DNA form, the CDR3 reads TGTGCCAGCAGCGTAGAGCCCACAGATACGCAGTATTTT.

V and J are TRBV9 and TRBJ1-1; 7 bases align to TRBD1. Germline-derived CDR1 and CDR2 are SGDLS and YYNGEE. V lost 0 bases, J lost 1 base, and 6 bases stayed unmatched. This CDR3 region has 16 residues. As DNA, the CDR3 is TGTGCCAGCAGCGTAGAAGGCCAGGGGGAGAACACTGAAGCTTTCTTT. Its translation: CASSVEGQGENTEAFF.

V gene TRBV29-1 combines with J gene TRBJ2-7; no clear D. Trimming pared 0 bases from V and 4 bases from J, leaving 7 bases between. Per germline, CDR1 SQVTM and CDR2 ANQGSEA. This CDR3 has 12 residues. For the CDR3, the DNA is TGCAGCGTTGAAGATCGGTCGTACGAGCAGTACTTC. As protein: CSVEDRSYEQYF.

The chain couples TRBV27 to TRBJ2-3, with 9 bases matching TRBD1. The CDR3 length is 15 residues. The germline V gene encodes CDR1 MNHEY and CDR2 SMNVEV (reference sequence). V was clipped by 6 bases and J by 6 bases; unmatched bases: 10. CDR3 sequence (DNA): TGTGCCAGCAGCCTACAACAGGGGGCGAGGGATACGCAGTATTTT. Translated, it gives CASSLQQGARDTQYF.

The chain carries TRBV16 and TRBJ1-6; D gene uncertain. The length of the CDR3 is 18 residues. V was shortened by 4 bases and J by 0 bases, with 16 bases between the two germline ends. CDR1 and CDR2 (germline): KGHSY, FQNENV. The CDR3 nucleotides are TGTGCCAGCAGCCGCGGCATTCAGGAATTCTCCTATAATTCACCCCTCCACTTT. The encoded protein is CASSRGIQEFSYNSPLHF.